This is a list of T cell receptor beta chains from one sample in a study of CD8 T cells in ankylosing spondylitis. TCRdb re-analysed the 5' RACE reads in MiXCR, keeping a single row per CDR3 protein. The table has some 200,000 distinct CDR3 sequences, around 24% seen once. The sequencing input was blood, either unsorted or a sorted T cell fraction (not recorded which). These receptors all stem from a male donor with ankylosing spondylitis or in good health (not recorded which). CDR3s include the opening cysteine and the closing phenylalanine or tryptophan. A D gene is named only where the DNA matches it firmly.

-,TRBJ2-7,TRBV27,CASSSPGDYEQYF
-,TRBJ2-1,TRBV20-1,CSAPDYNEQFF
-,TRBJ2-3,TRBV7-9,CASSTYRALELSDTQYF
-,TRBJ1-1,TRBV12-3/TRBV12-4,CASTQLRVVGAFF
-,TRBJ1-2,TRBV27,CASSLSSGLGNYGYTF
TRBD1,TRBJ1-3,TRBV6-1,CASSRDRGSGNTIYF
TRBD1,TRBJ2-5,TRBV9,CASSVGGQVETQYF
TRBD2,TRBJ2-3,TRBV6-5,CASSYSLPSGSADTQYF
-,TRBJ2-7,TRBV4-2,CASSWDSPGEQYF
TRBD1,TRBJ1-6,TRBV5-6,CASSSLGQGSDSPLHF
TRBD2,TRBJ2-2,TRBV12-3/TRBV12-4,CASRPWGGYTGELFF
-,TRBJ2-3,TRBV10-3,CAISESGSSTDTQYF
-,TRBJ2-7,TRBV9,CASSADGASYEQYF
-,TRBJ2-7,TRBV6-5,CASSYRVSSYEQYF
TRBD2,TRBJ2-7,TRBV25-1,CASGTSGRRSEQYF
-,TRBJ2-1,TRBV20-1,CSASWGADDNEQFF
TRBD1,TRBJ1-5,TRBV12-3/TRBV12-4,CASSLVAGGVQPQHF
-,TRBJ2-7,TRBV20-1,CSARDSGSYEQYF
-,TRBJ1-3,TRBV20-1,CSASSRGRGGGNTIYF
TRBD1,TRBJ1-4,TRBV5-1,CASSLGDRGSNEKLFF
TRBD2,TRBJ2-1,TRBV7-2,CASSAELAPSSYNEQFF
TRBD1,TRBJ2-1,TRBV20-1,CSAPRGTGRNEQFF
-,TRBJ1-4,TRBV12-3/TRBV12-4,CASSLGQDIGKLFF
TRBD2,TRBJ2-1,TRBV12-3/TRBV12-4,CASSLTSGSGYNEQFF
-,TRBJ2-5,TRBV3-1,CASRPPRGFTRETQYF